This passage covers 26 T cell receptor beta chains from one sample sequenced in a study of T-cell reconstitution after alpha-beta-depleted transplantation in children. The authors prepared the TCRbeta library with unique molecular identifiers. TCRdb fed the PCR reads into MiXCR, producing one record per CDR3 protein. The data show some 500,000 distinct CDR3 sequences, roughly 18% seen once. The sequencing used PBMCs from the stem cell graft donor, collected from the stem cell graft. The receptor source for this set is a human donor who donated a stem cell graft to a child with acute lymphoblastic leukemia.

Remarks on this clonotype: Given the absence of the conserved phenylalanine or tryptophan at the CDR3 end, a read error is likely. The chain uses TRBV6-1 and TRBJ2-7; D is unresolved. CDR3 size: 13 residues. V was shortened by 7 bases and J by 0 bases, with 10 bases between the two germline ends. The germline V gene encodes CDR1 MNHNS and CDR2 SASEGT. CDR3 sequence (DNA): TGTGCCAGCAACCCCGGGTCCTCCTACGAGCAGTACTCC. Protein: CASNPGSSYEQYS.

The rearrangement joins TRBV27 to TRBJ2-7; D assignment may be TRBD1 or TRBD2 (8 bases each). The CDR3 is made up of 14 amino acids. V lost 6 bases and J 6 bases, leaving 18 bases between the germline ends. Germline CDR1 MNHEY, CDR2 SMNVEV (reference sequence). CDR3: CASRIQGAGGEQYF. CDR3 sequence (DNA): TGTGCCAGCAGGATCCAGGGGGCGGGAGGCGAGCAGTACTTC.

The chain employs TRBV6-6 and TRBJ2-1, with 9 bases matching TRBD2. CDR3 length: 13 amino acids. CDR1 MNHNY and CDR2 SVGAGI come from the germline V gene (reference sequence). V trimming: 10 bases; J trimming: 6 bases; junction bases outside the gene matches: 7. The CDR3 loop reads CAILAGPLNEQFF. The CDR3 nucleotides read TGTGCCATACTAGCGGGCCCGCTCAATGAGCAGTTCTTC.

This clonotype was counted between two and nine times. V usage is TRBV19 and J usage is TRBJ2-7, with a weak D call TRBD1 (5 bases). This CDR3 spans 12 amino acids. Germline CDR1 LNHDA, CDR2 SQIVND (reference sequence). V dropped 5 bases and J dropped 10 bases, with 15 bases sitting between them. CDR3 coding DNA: TGTGCCAGTAGTCAGGGTTCAAGCGATCAGTACTTC. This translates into CASSQGSSDQYF. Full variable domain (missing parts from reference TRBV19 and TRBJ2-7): DGGITQSPKYLFRKEGQNVTLSCEQNLNHDAMYWYRQDPGQGLRLIYYSQIVNDFQKGDIAEGYSVSREKKESFPLTVTSAQKNPTAFYLCASSQGSSDQYFGPGTRLTVT.

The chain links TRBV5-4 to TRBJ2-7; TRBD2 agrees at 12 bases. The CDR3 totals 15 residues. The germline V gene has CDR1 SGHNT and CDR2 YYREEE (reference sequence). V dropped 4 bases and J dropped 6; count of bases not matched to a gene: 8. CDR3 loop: CASSAGLAGPSEQYF. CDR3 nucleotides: TGTGCCAGCAGCGCTGGACTAGCGGGACCCTCCGAGCAGTACTTC.

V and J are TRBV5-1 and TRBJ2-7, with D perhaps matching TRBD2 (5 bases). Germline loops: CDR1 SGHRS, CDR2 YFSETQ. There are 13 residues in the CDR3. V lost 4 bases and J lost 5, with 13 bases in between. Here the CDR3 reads CASSPTISDEQYF. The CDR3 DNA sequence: TGCGCCAGCAGCCCCACTATTAGCGACGAGCAGTACTTC.

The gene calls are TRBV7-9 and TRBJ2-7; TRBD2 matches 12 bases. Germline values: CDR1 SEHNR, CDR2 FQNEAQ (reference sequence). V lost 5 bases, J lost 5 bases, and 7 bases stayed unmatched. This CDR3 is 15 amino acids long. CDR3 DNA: TGTGCCAGCAGCCCCCGACTAGCGGGAGACCACGAGCAGTACTTC. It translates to CASSPRLAGDHEQYF.

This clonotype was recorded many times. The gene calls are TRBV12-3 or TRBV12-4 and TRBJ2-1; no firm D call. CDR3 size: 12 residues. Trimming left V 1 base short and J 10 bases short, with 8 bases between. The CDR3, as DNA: TGTGCCAGCAGTTTAGGTGGCCGGGAGCAGTTCTTC. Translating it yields CASSLGGREQFF.

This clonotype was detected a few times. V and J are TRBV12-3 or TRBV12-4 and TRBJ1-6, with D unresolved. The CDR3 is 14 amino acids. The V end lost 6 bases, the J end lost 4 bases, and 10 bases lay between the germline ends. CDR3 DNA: TGTGCCAGCAGACCGCGACGGTATAATTCACCCCTCCACTTT. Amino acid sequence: CASRPRRYNSPLHF.

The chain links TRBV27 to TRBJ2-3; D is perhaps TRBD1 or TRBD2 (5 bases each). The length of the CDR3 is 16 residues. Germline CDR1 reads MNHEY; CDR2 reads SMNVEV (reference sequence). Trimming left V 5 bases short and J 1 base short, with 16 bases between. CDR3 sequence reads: CASSHLTEGGTDTQYF. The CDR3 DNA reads TGTGCCAGCAGTCACCTGACAGAGGGAGGCACAGATACGCAGTATTTT.

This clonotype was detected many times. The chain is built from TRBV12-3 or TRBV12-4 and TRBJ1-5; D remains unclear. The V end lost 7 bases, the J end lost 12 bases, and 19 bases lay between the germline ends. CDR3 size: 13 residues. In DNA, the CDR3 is TGTGCCAGCACTCCGACGGGATCCGCGCACCAGCATTTT. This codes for CASTPTGSAHQHF.

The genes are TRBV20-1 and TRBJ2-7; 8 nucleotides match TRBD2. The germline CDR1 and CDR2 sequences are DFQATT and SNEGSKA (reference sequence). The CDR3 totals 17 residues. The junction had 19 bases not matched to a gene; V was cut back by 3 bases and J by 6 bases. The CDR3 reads CSARDESGRGLPFEQYF. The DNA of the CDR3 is TGCAGTGCTAGGGATGAAAGCGGGAGAGGTTTACCCTTCGAGCAGTACTTC.

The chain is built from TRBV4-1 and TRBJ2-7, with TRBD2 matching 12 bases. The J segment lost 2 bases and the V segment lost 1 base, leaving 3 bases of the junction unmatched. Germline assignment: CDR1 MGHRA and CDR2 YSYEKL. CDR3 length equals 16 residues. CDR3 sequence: CASSQASGRATYEQYF. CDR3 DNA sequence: TGCGCCAGCAGCCAAGCTAGCGGGAGGGCCACCTACGAGCAGTACTTC.

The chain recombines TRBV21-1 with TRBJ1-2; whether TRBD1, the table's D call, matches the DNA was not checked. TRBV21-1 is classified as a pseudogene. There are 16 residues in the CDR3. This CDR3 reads CASSSARGQRSYGYTF. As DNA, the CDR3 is TGTGCCAGCAGCTCTGCCCGGGGACAGAGGAGCTATGGCTACACCTTC.

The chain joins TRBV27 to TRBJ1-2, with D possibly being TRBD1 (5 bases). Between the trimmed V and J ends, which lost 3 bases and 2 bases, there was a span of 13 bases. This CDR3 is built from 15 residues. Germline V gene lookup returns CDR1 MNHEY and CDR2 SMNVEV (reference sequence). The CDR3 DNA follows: TGTGCCAGCAGTTTTGACAGAGCGTTCAACTATGGCTACACCTTC. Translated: CASSFDRAFNYGYTF.

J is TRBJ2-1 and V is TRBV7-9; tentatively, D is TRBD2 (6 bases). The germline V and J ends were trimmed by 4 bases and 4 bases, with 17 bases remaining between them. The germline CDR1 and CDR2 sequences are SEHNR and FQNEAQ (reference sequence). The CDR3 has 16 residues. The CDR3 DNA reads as TGTGCCAGCAGCTCTACCACGGGACTTCCTTACAATGAGCAGTTCTTC. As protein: CASSSTTGLPYNEQFF.

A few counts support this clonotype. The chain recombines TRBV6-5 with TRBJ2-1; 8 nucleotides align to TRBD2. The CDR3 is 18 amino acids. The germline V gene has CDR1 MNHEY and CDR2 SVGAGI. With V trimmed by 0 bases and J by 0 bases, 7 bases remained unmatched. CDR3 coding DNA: TGTGCCAGCAGTTACTCGGGCGGGAGGACAAACTCCTACAATGAGCAGTTCTTC. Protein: CASSYSGGRTNSYNEQFF.

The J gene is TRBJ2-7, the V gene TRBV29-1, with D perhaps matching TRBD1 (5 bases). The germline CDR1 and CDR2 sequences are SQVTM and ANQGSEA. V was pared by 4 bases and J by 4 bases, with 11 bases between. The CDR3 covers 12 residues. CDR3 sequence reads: CSVADQGYEQYF. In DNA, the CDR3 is TGCAGCGTTGCAGACCAGGGATACGAGCAGTACTTC.

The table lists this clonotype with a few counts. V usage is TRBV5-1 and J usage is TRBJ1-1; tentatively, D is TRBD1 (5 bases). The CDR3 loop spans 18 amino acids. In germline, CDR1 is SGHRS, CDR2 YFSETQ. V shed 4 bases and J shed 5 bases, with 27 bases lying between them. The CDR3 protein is CASSPRFGADEGWTEAFF. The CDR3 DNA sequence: TGCGCCAGCAGCCCGCGATTTGGGGCGGACGAAGGATGGACTGAAGCTTTCTTT.

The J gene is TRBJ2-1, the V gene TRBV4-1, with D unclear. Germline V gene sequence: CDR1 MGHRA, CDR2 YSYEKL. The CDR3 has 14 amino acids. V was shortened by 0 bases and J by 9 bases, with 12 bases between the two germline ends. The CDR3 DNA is TGCGCCAGCAGCCAAGACCGCCATTCTACTGAGCAGTTCTTC. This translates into CASSQDRHSTEQFF.

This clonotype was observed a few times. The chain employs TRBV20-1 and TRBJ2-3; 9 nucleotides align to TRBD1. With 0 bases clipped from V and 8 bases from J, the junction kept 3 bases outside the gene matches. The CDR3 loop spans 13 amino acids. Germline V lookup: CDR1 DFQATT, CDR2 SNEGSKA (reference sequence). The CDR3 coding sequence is TGCAGTGCTAGAGAGGGACAGGGAGCTACGCAGTATTTT. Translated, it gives CSAREGQGATQYF.

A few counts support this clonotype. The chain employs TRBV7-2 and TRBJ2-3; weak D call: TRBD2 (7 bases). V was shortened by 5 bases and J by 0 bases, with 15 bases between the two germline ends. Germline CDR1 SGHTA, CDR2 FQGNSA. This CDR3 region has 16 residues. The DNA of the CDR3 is TGTGCCAGCAGCCGAAGGGGGGGCGGGAGCACAGATACGCAGTATTTT. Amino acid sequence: CASSRRGGGSTDTQYF.

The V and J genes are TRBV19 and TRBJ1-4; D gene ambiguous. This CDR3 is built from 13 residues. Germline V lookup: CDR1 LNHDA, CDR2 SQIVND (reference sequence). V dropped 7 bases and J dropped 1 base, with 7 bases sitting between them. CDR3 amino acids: CASMGRTNEKLFF. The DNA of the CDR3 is TGTGCCAGTATGGGCCGAACTAATGAAAAACTGTTTTTT.

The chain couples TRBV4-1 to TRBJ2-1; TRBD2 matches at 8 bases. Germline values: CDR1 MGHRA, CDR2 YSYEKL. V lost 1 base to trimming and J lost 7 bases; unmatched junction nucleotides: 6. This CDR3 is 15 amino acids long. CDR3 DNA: TGCGCCAGCAGCCAAGCGGGAGGGCCGGGTAATGAGCAGTTCTTC. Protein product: CASSQAGGPGNEQFF.

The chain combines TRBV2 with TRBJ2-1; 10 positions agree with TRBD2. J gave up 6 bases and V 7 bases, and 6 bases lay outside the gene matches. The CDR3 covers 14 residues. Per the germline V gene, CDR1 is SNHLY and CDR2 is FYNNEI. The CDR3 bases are TGTGCCAGCAATGGACTAGCGGAATCCAATGAGCAGTTCTTC. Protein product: CASNGLAESNEQFF.

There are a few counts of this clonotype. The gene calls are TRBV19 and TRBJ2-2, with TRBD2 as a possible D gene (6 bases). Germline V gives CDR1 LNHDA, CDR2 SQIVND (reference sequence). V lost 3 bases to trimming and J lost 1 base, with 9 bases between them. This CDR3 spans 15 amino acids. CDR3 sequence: CASSMGLMNTGELFF. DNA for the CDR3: TGTGCCAGTAGTATGGGACTTATGAACACCGGGGAGCTGTTTTTT.